This T cell receptor beta chain was identified in a study of T cell responses to AZD1222 COVID-19 vaccine. TCRdb's copy holds only in-frame clones and misses some; the assay was immunoSEQ multiplex PCR. Here the sample spans tens of thousands of clones, around 91% being singletons. About this clone: Antigen: not known.

From germline, CDR1 is SEHNR and CDR2 FQNEAQ (reference sequence). V was cut by 4 bases and J by 0 bases, with 2 bases left in between. The CDR3 contains 12 residues. The study, taken as a whole, reports: Only after the peak T cell response were repertoires sampled.

This clonotype originated in an adult in good health. The starting material was peripheral blood, obtained on day 0 of MenACWY control vaccination. The rearrangement uses TRBV7-9 and TRBJ2-3, with unresolved D. In DNA form, the CDR3 reads TGTGCCAGCAGCTATAGCACAGATACGCAGTATTTT. This codes for CASSYSTDTQYF.